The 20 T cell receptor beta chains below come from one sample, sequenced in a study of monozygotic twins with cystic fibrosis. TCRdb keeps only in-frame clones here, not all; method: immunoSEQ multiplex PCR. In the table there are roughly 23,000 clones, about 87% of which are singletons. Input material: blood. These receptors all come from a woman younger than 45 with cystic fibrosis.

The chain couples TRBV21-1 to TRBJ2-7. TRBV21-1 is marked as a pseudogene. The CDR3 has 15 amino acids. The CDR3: CASVKKWHGGHEQYF. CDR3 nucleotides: TGTGCCAGCGTTAAAAAGTGGCACGGTGGACACGAGCAGTACTTC.

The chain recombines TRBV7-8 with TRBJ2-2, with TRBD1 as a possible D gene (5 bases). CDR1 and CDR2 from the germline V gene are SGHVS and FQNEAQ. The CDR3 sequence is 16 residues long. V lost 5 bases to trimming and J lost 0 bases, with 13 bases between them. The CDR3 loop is CASSLRQQPNTGELFF. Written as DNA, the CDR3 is TGTGCCAGCAGCCTGAGACAGCAGCCGAACACCGGGGAGCTGTTTTTT.

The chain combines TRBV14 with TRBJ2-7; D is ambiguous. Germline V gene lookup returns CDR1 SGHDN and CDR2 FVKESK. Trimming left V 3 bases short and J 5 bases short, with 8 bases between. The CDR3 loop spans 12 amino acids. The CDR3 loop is CASSHNLNEQYF. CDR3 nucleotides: TGTGCCAGCAGCCATAATCTTAACGAGCAGTACTTC.

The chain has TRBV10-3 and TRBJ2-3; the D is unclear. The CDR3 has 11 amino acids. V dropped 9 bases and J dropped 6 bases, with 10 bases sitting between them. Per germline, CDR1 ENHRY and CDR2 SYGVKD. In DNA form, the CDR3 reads TGTGCCATATCCCCGAAGGATACGCAGTATTTT. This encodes CAISPKDTQYF.

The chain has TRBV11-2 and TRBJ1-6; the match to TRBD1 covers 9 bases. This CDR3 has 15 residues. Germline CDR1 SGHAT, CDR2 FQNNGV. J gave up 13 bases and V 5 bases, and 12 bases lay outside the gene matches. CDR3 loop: CASSILDRGISPLHF. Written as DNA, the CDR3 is TGTGCCAGCAGCATTTTGGACAGGGGAATTTCCCCCCTCCACTTT.

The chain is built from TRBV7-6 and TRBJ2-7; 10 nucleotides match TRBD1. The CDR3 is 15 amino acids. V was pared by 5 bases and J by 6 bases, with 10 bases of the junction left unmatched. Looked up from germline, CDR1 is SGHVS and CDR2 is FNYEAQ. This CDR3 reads CASSDSDRGLGEQYF. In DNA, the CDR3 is TGTGCCAGCAGCGATTCGGACAGGGGGTTGGGCGAGCAGTACTTC.

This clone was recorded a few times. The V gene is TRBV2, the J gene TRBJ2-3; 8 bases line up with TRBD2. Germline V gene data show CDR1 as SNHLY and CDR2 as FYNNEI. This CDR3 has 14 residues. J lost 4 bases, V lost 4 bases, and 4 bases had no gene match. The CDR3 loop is CASSVRRGADTQYF. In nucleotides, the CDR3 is TGTGCCAGCAGTGTAAGGCGGGGGGCAGATACGCAGTATTTT.

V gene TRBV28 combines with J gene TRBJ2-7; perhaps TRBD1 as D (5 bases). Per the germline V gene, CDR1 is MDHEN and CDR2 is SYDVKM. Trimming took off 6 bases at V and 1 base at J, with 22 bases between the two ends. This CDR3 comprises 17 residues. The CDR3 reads CASSSLAVGRRSYEQYF. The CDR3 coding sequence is TGTGCCAGCAGCTCCCTTGCTGTGGGGCGAAGGTCCTACGAGCAGTACTTC.

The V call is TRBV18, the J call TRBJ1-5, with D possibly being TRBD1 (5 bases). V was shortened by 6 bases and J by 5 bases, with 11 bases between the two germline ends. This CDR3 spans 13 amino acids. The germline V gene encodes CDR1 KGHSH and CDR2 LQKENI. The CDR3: CASSGGPDQPQHF. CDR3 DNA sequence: TGTGCCAGCTCGGGGGGACCTGATCAGCCCCAGCATTTT.

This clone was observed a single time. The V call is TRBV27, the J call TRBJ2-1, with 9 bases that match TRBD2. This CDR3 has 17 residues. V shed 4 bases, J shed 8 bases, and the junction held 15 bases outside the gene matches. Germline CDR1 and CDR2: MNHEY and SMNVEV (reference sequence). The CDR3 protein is CASSSRAHSGGIDEQFF. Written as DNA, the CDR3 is TGTGCCAGCAGTTCTCGGGCTCACAGCGGGGGGATCGATGAGCAGTTCTTC.

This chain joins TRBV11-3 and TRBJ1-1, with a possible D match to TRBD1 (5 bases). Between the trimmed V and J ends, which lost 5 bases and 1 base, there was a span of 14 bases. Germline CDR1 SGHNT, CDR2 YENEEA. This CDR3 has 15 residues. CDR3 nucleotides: TGTGCCAGCAGCCCACGGGGGGGTCCGAACACTGAAGCTTTCTTT. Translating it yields CASSPRGGPNTEAFF.

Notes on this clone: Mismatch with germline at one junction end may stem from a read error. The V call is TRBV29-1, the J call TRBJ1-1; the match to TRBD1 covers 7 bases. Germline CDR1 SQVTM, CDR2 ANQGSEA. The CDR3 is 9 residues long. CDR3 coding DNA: TGCAGCGCAGGGGGTCGACCCAACTTT. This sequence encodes CSAGGRPNF. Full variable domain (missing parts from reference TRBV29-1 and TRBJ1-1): SAVISQKPSRDICQRGTSLTIQCQVDSQVTMMFWYRQQPGQSLTLIATANQGSEATYESGFVIDKFPISRPNLTFSTLTVSNMSPEDSSIYLCSAGGRPNFGQGTRLTVV.

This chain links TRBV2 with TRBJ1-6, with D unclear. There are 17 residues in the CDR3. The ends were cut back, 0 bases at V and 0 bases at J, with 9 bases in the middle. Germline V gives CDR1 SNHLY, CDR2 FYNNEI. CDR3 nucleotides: TGTGCCAGCAGTGAAGCGCTACGGAGCTCCTATAATTCACCCCTCCACTTT. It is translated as CASSEALRSSYNSPLHF.

The CDR3 DNA is TGTGCCAGTGCGTTCGGGACGTATGAACTACCCCAGCATTTT. This gives the protein CASAFGTYELPQHF. This rearrangement joins TRBV19 to TRBJ1-5, with D possibly TRBD1 on 5 matching bases. The V and J ends lost 8 bases and 10 bases respectively, with 21 bases between them. The CDR3 extends over 14 amino acids. Germline CDR1 is LNHDA and CDR2 is SQIVND (reference sequence).

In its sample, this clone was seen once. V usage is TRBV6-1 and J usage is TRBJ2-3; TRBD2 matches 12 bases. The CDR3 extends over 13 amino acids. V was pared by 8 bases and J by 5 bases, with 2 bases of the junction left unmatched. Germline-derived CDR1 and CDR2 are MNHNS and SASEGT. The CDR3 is CASASGGGDTQYF. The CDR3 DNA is TGTGCCAGCGCTAGCGGGGGGGGAGATACGCAGTATTTT.

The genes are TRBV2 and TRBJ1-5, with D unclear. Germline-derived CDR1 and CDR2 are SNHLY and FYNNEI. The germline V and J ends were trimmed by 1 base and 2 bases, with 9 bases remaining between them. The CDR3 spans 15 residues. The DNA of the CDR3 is TGTGCCAGCAGTGAAGGCAGGCTCGGCAATCAGCCCCAGCATTTT. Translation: CASSEGRLGNQPQHF.

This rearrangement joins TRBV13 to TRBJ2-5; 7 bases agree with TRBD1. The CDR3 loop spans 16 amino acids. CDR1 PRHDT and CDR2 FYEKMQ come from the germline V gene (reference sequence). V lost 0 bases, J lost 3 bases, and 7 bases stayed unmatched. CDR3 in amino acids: CASSLGRGRGKETQYF. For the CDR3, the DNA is TGTGCCAGCAGCTTAGGCCGGGGCAGGGGGAAAGAGACCCAGTACTTC.

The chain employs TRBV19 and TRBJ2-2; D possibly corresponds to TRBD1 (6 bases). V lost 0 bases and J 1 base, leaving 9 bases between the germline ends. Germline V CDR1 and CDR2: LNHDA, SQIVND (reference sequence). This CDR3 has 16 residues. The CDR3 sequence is CASSIEGRGNTGELFF. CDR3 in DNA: TGTGCCAGTAGTATAGAAGGCAGGGGGAACACCGGGGAGCTGTTTTTT.

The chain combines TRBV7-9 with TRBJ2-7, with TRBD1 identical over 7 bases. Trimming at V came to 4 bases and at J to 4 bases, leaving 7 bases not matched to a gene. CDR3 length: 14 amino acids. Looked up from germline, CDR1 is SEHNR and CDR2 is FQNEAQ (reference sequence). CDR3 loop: CASSSGTARYEQYF. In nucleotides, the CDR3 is TGTGCCAGCAGCTCCGGGACAGCACGGTACGAGCAGTACTTC.

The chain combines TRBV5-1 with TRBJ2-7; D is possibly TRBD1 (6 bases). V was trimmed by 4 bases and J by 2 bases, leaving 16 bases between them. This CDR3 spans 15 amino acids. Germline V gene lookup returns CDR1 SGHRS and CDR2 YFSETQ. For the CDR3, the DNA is TGCGCCAGCAGCGCTGGACAGACCTCCCCCTACGAGCAGTACTTC. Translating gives CASSAGQTSPYEQYF.